This note documents a single T cell receptor (beta chain) sequence. Followed over time, Seattle patients had been enrolled while infection was active. In the authors' workflow: From reference gene primer amplification, estimates of nucleated cell counts were derived. The data were produced by immunoSEQ multiplex PCR, yet TCRdb's version contains in-frame clones alone and is incomplete. V and J calls and clone size are those listed in that table; D and trimming were worked out from the DNA. The top ten hold about 0.91% of the sample, which has 450,000 or so clones, roughly 89% seen once. The germline V gene has CDR1 SGHRS and CDR2 YFSETQ. J was trimmed by 5 bases and V by 0 bases; bases with no gene match: 8. The CDR3 runs 16 residues. The data stem from a study of blood T cell repertoires in COVID-19. At the level of the study: COVID-19 samples from acute and convalescent phases originated in the United States, Italy and Spain.

The chain is built from TRBV5-1 and TRBJ2-3, with 8 bases aligning to TRBD2. Sequencing input: peripheral blood. This TCR derives from a young man with COVID-19, enrolled during active disease. The CDR3, as DNA: TGCGCCAGCAGCTTGGAGGTCGGGAGGGCCCGAGATACGCAGTATTTT. Its translation is CASSLEVGRARDTQYF.